This paragraph reports one TCR beta chain. Its target is unknown. Unmatched junction bases numbered 4, after V lost 5 bases and J lost 6 bases. The CDR3 has 14 residues. Sample-barcoded 5' priming and a J-beta primer mix drove a second PCR of 7 to 11 cycles. One entry per CDR3 protein, called by TCRdb with MiXCR from the 5' RACE reads. This table has over 1,500,000 distinct CDR3 sequences, about 39% appearing once. This sample was taken from a study of blood T cells in healthy people across ages. Findings of the study overall: With naive T cell percentage, TCR beta diversity showed a strong correlation. Unsorted PBMCs prevented conclusive naive versus antigen-experienced comparison.

The rearrangement uses TRBV12-3 or TRBV12-4 and TRBJ1-5; TRBD1 matches 10 bases. The receptor's source is a human donor in good health. Sequencing was done on a sample of blood. The CDR3 loop is CASSRTGGAQPQHF. The CDR3 DNA sequence: TGTGCCAGCAGTAGGACAGGGGGTGCTCAGCCCCAGCATTTT.